Listed below are T cell receptor beta chains from one sample, sequenced in a study of pediatric ulcerative colitis. Sequenced by immunoSEQ multiplex PCR; TCRdb stores in-frame clones only, minus some. The sample lists about 60,000 clones; over 80% were seen once. The sequenced sample was blood. Every receptor here comes from a boy between 10 and 17 years old who was a control in a study of pediatric ulcerative colitis. CDR3s leave out the opening cysteine and the closing phenylalanine or tryptophan. A D gene is named only where the DNA matches it firmly. The size field is filled for only some rows; it gives once, few, many or a size class.

>NA|TRBV5-1|NA|TRBJ2-3
ASSLGEQDTQY
>NA|TRBV11-1|NA|TRBJ1-1
ASSLDRNTEAF
>NA|TRBV7-3|NA|TRBJ2-3
ASSSGTDTQY
>NA|TRBV19|NA|TRBJ2-5
ASSLPGETQY
>NA|TRBV6-5|NA|TRBJ2-7
ASSQHGSYEQY
>NA|TRBV5-1|NA|TRBJ1-3
ASSSQVGGNTIY
>NA|TRBV14|NA|TRBJ2-2
ASSSRPRELF
>once|TRBV29-1|NA|TRBJ2-1
SVDPGDTSYNEQF
>NA|TRBV9|TRBD1|TRBJ1-2
ASSVGGTDYGYT
>NA|TRBV20-1|NA|TRBJ2-3
SAWGMGTQY
>NA|TRBV4-3|TRBD2|TRBJ2-1
ASSQDSGGAYNEQF
>NA|TRBV5-1|NA|TRBJ2-1
ASSFHGRVAAYNEQF
>NA|TRBV13|TRBD2|TRBJ2-5
ASSLAGEGETQY
>NA|TRBV7-3|TRBD1|TRBJ2-1
ASTLGGPYNEQF
>NA|TRBV5-5|NA|TRBJ1-6
ASSFQGSYSPLH
>NA|TRBV4-3|TRBD1|TRBJ2-2
ASSQNRQGRNTGELF
>once|TRBV5-1|TRBD1|TRBJ1-2
ASSPDRVGGYT
>NA|TRBV11-2|NA|TRBJ1-2
ASSLDRTARGYT
>NA|TRBV30|NA|TRBJ2-2
AWSDWTITGELF
>few|TRBV6-5|NA|TRBJ1-2
ASSRDEAGYT
>NA|TRBV6-1|NA|TRBJ2-3
ASRGLSTDTQY
>NA|TRBV27|NA|TRBJ2-7
ASSWGDVSSEQY
>once|TRBV4-2|NA|TRBJ1-5
ASSPDDLRRTRSREYSNQPQH
>NA|TRBV5-1|TRBD1|TRBJ1-1
ASSWDRETF
>NA|TRBV7-2|TRBD2|TRBJ2-7
ASSPGTSSGIREQY
>NA|TRBV6-5|NA|TRBJ1-1
ASSPTLQGRTEAF
>once|TRBV6-4|NA|TRBJ1-3
AGGYPNSGNTIY
>NA|TRBV7-3|NA|TRBJ1-1
ASSSSPYRANTEAF
>NA|TRBV12-5|TRBD1|TRBJ2-7
ASGLGVQGSHEQY
>NA|TRBV6-4|TRBD2|TRBJ2-3
ASSADTSGSETQY
>NA|TRBV27|TRBD1|TRBJ1-1
ASSFLSSGTGLLMNTEAF
>few|TRBV19|NA|TRBJ1-5
ASSIGNQPQH
>NA|TRBV25-1|TRBD1|TRBJ1-5
ASNSNGTGTNQPQH